Following are 30 T cell receptor beta chains from one sample sequenced in a study of blood T cell repertoires in COVID-19. Sequenced by immunoSEQ multiplex PCR; TCRdb stores in-frame clones only, minus some. The sample yields hundreds of thousands of clones, around nine tenths seen once. The sample was peripheral blood. The receptors shown here come from a man aged 55 to 69 with COVID-19, enrolled during active disease.

The rearrangement uses TRBV6-5 and TRBJ2-1, with D possibly being TRBD2 (6 bases). CDR3 length: 14 residues. In germline, CDR1 is MNHEY, CDR2 SVGAGI. The ends were cut back, 7 bases at V and 6 bases at J, with 16 bases in the middle. The CDR3: CASMGGIHLNEQFF. The CDR3 nucleotides read TGTGCCAGCATGGGCGGGATCCATCTCAATGAGCAGTTCTTC.

The chain links TRBV2 to TRBJ1-1, with unresolved D. Germline V CDR1 and CDR2: SNHLY, FYNNEI. The CDR3 has 13 residues. V lost 6 bases, J lost 4 bases, and 12 bases lay in between. CDR3 sequence: CASRAGAGTEAFF. The DNA for the CDR3 is TGTGCCAGCAGAGCGGGAGCGGGCACTGAAGCTTTCTTT.

V usage is TRBV27 and J usage is TRBJ1-6; 10 nucleotides align to TRBD1. Germline V gives CDR1 MNHEY, CDR2 SMNVEV (reference sequence). The trim removed 6 bases at V and 6 bases at J, leaving 8 bases unmatched. The CDR3 contains 16 residues. CDR3 sequence: CASRGTGVLINSPLHF. The CDR3, as DNA: TGTGCCAGCAGGGGGACAGGGGTCCTGATTAATTCACCCCTCCACTTT.

The chain carries TRBV4-2 and TRBJ2-1; 12 positions agree with TRBD2. J lost 15 bases, V lost 0 bases, and 12 bases had no gene match. The CDR3 runs to 16 residues. Germline V gene data show CDR1 as LGHNA and CDR2 as YNFKEQ. The DNA of the CDR3 is TGTGCCAGCAGCCAAGATTTGCCTAGCGGGGGGGCCAGTCTGTTCTTC. The encoded protein is CASSQDLPSGGASLFF.

V gene TRBV9 combines with J gene TRBJ2-7; perhaps TRBD1 as D (6 bases). Trimming left V 2 bases short and J 5 bases short, with 20 bases between. Germline lookup yields CDR1 SGDLS and CDR2 YYNGEE. The CDR3 extends over 16 amino acids. In nucleotides, the CDR3 is TGTGCCAGCAGCGTCCACCGGGACACAATGGTGCACGAGCAGTACTTC. Translating it yields CASSVHRDTMVHEQYF.

This chain connects TRBV14 to TRBJ2-7; TRBD1 aligns across 9 bases. This CDR3 region has 16 residues. Looked up from germline, CDR1 is SGHDN and CDR2 is FVKESK. The trim removed 5 bases at V and 1 base at J, leaving 9 bases unmatched. As DNA, the CDR3 is TGTGCCAGCAGCAAAGCCGACGGGACAGGGTCCTACGAGCAGTACTTC. As protein: CASSKADGTGSYEQYF.

This sequence joins TRBV9 and TRBJ2-3, with 8 bases fitting TRBD2. Germline V lookup: CDR1 SGDLS, CDR2 YYNGEE. Unmatched junction bases numbered 12, after V lost 6 bases and J lost 0 bases. The CDR3 contains 17 residues. The CDR3 loop reads CASTTGAGGLSTDTQYF. The CDR3 DNA follows: TGTGCCAGCACGACTGGTGCGGGGGGACTAAGCACAGATACGCAGTATTTT.

The rearrangement joins TRBV5-1 to TRBJ2-3; 10 bases fit TRBD2. Germline trimming cut 1 base from V and 4 bases from J; bases unmatched to any gene: 3. The CDR3 is made up of 15 amino acids. The V gene's germline CDR1 is SGHRS and CDR2 YFSETQ. The CDR3 reads CASSLTSGAPDTQYF. In nucleotides, the CDR3 is TGCGCCAGCAGCTTGACTAGCGGGGCCCCAGATACGCAGTATTTT.

This chain links TRBV30 with TRBJ2-7, with TRBD2 as a possible D gene (5 bases). The CDR3 runs to 12 residues. Deletions cut 6 bases from V and 5 bases from J, with 14 bases between. Germline V gene lookup returns CDR1 GTSNPN and CDR2 SVGIG (reference sequence). The CDR3 spells CACGVPGNEQYF. DNA of the CDR3: TGTGCCTGCGGGGTCCCGGGCAACGAGCAGTACTTC.

V and J are TRBV28 and TRBJ1-2, with D uncertain. Between the trimmed V and J ends, which lost 5 bases and 4 bases, there was a span of 8 bases. Germline CDR1 is MDHEN and CDR2 is SYDVKM. This CDR3 has 12 amino acids. The CDR3 DNA reads as TGTGCCAGCAGTCCCTTTTCCTATGGCTACACCTTC. Protein product: CASSPFSYGYTF.

V usage is TRBV3-1 (or the pseudogene TRBV3-2) and J usage is TRBJ2-2, with D hard to call. V was clipped by 4 bases and J by 6 bases, with 9 bases between them. CDR3 length: 13 amino acids. Germline V gene lookup returns CDR1 LGHDT and CDR2 YNNKEL (reference sequence). The CDR3 DNA reads TGTGCCAGCAGCCGTTTCTCCCCCGGGGAGCTGTTTTTT. It codes for CASSRFSPGELFF.

The V gene is TRBV7-2, the J gene TRBJ2-7; no reliable D call. V lost 1 base and J 4 bases, leaving 14 bases between the germline ends. In germline, CDR1 is SGHTA, CDR2 FQGNSA. The CDR3 contains 15 residues. CDR3 amino acids: CASSLVQTSDYEQYF. CDR3 DNA sequence: TGTGCCAGCAGCTTAGTCCAGACATCCGATTACGAGCAGTACTTC.

The chain has TRBV5-4 and TRBJ2-5; 12 nucleotides line up with TRBD2. Losses at the gene ends were 1 base for V and 4 bases for J; bases not matched to a gene: 8. The CDR3 runs 17 residues. Germline V gene sequence: CDR1 SGHNT, CDR2 YYREEE (reference sequence). For the CDR3, the DNA is TGTGCCAGCAGCTTGTACCGACTAGCGGGAGACCTAGAGACCCAGTACTTC. As protein: CASSLYRLAGDLETQYF.

The rearrangement joins TRBV29-1 to TRBJ2-1, with a weak D call TRBD2 (6 bases). The ends were cut back, 5 bases at V and 0 bases at J, with 14 bases in the middle. The CDR3 spans 15 residues. Germline V gene data show CDR1 as SQVTM and CDR2 as ANQGSEA. The CDR3, as DNA: TGCAGCGTTAACGGGGGTCGGGCCTCCTACAATGAGCAGTTCTTC. Translated, it gives CSVNGGRASYNEQFF.

V gene TRBV6-5 combines with J gene TRBJ1-3, with D possibly TRBD1 on 6 matching bases. In germline, CDR1 is MNHEY, CDR2 SVGAGI. The CDR3 length is 13 residues. The V end lost 6 bases, the J end lost 10 bases, and 16 bases lay between the germline ends. Here the CDR3 DNA reads TGTGCCAGCAGGCCGGCAGGGAGGGGGACCATATATTTT. Amino acid sequence: CASRPAGRGTIYF.

CDR3 protein: CASSFGTGRGYTF. CDR3 sequence (DNA): TGTGCCAGCAGTTTTGGGACAGGGAGAGGCTACACCTTC. The chain employs TRBV12-3 or TRBV12-4 and TRBJ1-2, with 9 positions matching TRBD1. The trim removed 3 bases at V and 8 bases at J, leaving 4 bases unmatched. This CDR3 has 13 residues.

V and J are TRBV20-1 and TRBJ1-6; D is possibly TRBD1 (5 bases). Germline CDR1 DFQATT, CDR2 SNEGSKA (reference sequence). The CDR3 length is 15 residues. The V end lost 3 bases, the J end lost 1 base, and 10 bases lay between the germline ends. CDR3 protein: CSASPGGSYNSPLHF. The CDR3 nucleotides are TGCAGTGCTAGTCCGGGGGGATCCTATAATTCACCCCTCCACTTT.

V usage is TRBV11-3 and J usage is TRBJ1-1; TRBD1 matches at 8 bases. Germline CDR1 and CDR2: SGHNT and YENEEA. The CDR3 totals 13 residues. After removal of 5 bases from V and 4 bases from J, the junction contained 3 bases not matched to a gene. DNA for the CDR3: TGTGCCAGCAGCCTTACAGGGGGCACTGAAGCTTTCTTT. Translating gives CASSLTGGTEAFF.

The chain couples TRBV12-3 or TRBV12-4 to TRBJ1-5; no firm D call. This CDR3 spans 12 amino acids. V lost 6 bases, J lost 1 base, and 4 bases lay in between. Written as DNA, the CDR3 is TGTGCCAGCAGACAGAGCAATCAGCCCCAGCATTTT. Translated, it gives CASRQSNQPQHF.

The chain joins TRBV9 to TRBJ2-1; the match to TRBD2 covers 9 bases. This CDR3 region has 15 residues. The junction had 2 bases not matched to a gene; V was cut back by 0 bases and J by 4 bases. CDR1 is SGDLS and CDR2 is YYNGEE in the germline V gene. The CDR3 coding sequence is TGTGCCAGCAGCGTAGGGACTAGCGATTACAATGAGCAGTTCTTC. Amino acid sequence: CASSVGTSDYNEQFF.

The genes are TRBV5-1 and TRBJ2-3; 8 bases line up with TRBD2. V gave up 4 bases and J gave up 5 bases; unmatched junction bases: 18. Germline V gives CDR1 SGHRS, CDR2 YFSETQ. The CDR3 consists of 18 residues. CDR3 in amino acids: CASSGSLLREGRGDTQYF. The DNA of the CDR3 is TGCGCCAGCAGCGGGTCCCTCCTACGGGAGGGCCGGGGAGATACGCAGTATTTT.

The sample holds one count of this clone. V usage is TRBV14 and J usage is TRBJ2-2; no firm D call. The CDR3 is 20 residues long. The germline V gene has CDR1 SGHDN and CDR2 FVKESK. V was pared by 0 bases and J by 6 bases, with 26 bases between. The CDR3 bases are TGTGCCAGCAGCCAAGATAATGTCCAGCGAGTGTATCCTCGGTCCGGGGAGCTGTTTTTT. Translating it yields CASSQDNVQRVYPRSGELFF.

The V gene is TRBV28, the J gene TRBJ2-1; 10 bases align to TRBD2. The CDR3 contains 16 residues. The V gene's germline CDR1 is MDHEN and CDR2 SYDVKM. The J segment lost 5 bases and the V segment lost 5 bases, leaving 9 bases of the junction unmatched. CDR3 nucleotide sequence: TGTGCCAGCAGTCTGGTAACTAGCGGGGCCGACAATGAGCAGTTCTTC. It is translated as CASSLVTSGADNEQFF.

The sample holds one count of this clone. The V and J genes are TRBV5-8 and TRBJ1-5; D is unclear. Germline V gene data show CDR1 as SGHTS and CDR2 as YDEGEE. This CDR3 region has 18 residues. Trimming shortened V by 6 bases and J by 0 bases, and 22 bases separated the two germline ends. The CDR3 sequence: CASIRNLGSDYSNQPQHF. CDR3 DNA sequence: TGTGCCAGCATCCGAAACTTGGGCTCCGACTATAGCAATCAGCCCCAGCATTTT.

The V call is TRBV11-2, the J call TRBJ1-2; 8 bases agree with TRBD1. Germline V gene lookup returns CDR1 SGHAT and CDR2 FQNNGV. The J segment lost 5 bases and the V segment lost 6 bases, leaving 20 bases of the junction unmatched. This CDR3 region has 18 residues. The CDR3 reads CASSFGQGMAGGLYGYTF. The DNA of the CDR3 is TGTGCCAGCAGTTTTGGACAGGGAATGGCTGGGGGGTTGTATGGCTACACCTTC.

The rearrangement uses TRBV3-1 (or the pseudogene TRBV3-2) and TRBJ1-2, with D perhaps TRBD1 (5 bases). CDR1 LGHDT and CDR2 YNNKEL come from the germline V gene (reference sequence). The V and J ends lost 1 base and 4 bases respectively, with 10 bases between them. The CDR3 length is 14 residues. The CDR3 region has the DNA TGTGCCAGCAGCCAAGGACAGATACTCTATGGCTACACCTTC. It specifies CASSQGQILYGYTF.

As for this clone: Other DNA sequences in the sample encode the same CDR3. The chain links TRBV19 to TRBJ1-2; D unresolved. Germline V gene sequence: CDR1 LNHDA, CDR2 SQIVND (reference sequence). The CDR3 is 12 amino acids. Trimming took off 1 base at V and 4 bases at J, with 4 bases between the two ends. CDR3 protein: CASSIAGYGYTF. The DNA of the CDR3 is TGTGCCAGTAGTATAGCCGGCTATGGCTACACCTTC.

In this sample, this clone turned up once. The gene calls are TRBV5-1 and TRBJ1-6, with D uncertain. The CDR3 totals 15 residues. Germline CDR1 and CDR2: SGHRS and YFSETQ. Between the trimmed V and J ends, which lost 1 base and 3 bases, there was a span of 8 bases. The chain's CDR3 is CASSLRPDYNSPLHF. The CDR3 nucleotides are TGCGCCAGCAGCTTGCGTCCAGACTATAATTCACCCCTCCACTTT.

The chain has TRBV10-2 and TRBJ1-1; D is perhaps TRBD1 (6 bases). V was trimmed by 0 bases and J by 5 bases, leaving 10 bases between them. This CDR3 has 14 amino acids. Germline CDR1 WSHSY, CDR2 SAAADI. CDR3 DNA sequence: TGCGCCAGCAGTGAGTCGGGGGCGAGGACTGAAGCTTTCTTT. It specifies CASSESGARTEAFF.

This sequence joins TRBV28 and TRBJ1-5; unclear D gene. V lost 4 bases, J lost 0 bases, and 10 bases lay in between. Per germline, CDR1 MDHEN and CDR2 SYDVKM. This CDR3 is 15 amino acids long. CDR3 sequence (DNA): TGTGCCAGCAGTTCCCCCTCGGGTAGCAATCAGCCCCAGCATTTT. Protein sequence: CASSSPSGSNQPQHF.